Given below is one T cell receptor beta chain in context. Profiling relied on immunoSEQ multiplex PCR, and the TCRdb table lists in-frame clones only, not all of them. The sample contains around 170,000 clones, around 90% of which appear only once. This sample was included in a study of control samples from healthy donors and cancer patients. The CDR3 covers 18 residues. Trimming left V 0 bases short and J 5 bases short, with 21 bases between. The germline V gene has CDR1 SGHTS and CDR2 YDEGEE. Sequences were obtained from blood. The V and J genes are TRBV5-8 and TRBJ2-1; D is possibly TRBD1 (5 bases). The source is a young woman in good health. CDR3: CASSLGLGPVSPHNEQFF. CDR3 DNA: TGTGCCAGCAGCTTGGGCCTGGGGCCGGTAAGCCCCCACAATGAGCAGTTCTTC. The variable domain in full, with the rest retrieved from reference TRBV5-8 and TRBJ2-1, is EAGVTQSPTHLIKTRGQQATLRCSPISGHTSVYWYQQALGLGLQFLLWYDEGEERNRGNFPPRFSGRQFPNYSSELNVNALELEDSALYLCASSLGLGPVSPHNEQFFGPGTRLTVL.